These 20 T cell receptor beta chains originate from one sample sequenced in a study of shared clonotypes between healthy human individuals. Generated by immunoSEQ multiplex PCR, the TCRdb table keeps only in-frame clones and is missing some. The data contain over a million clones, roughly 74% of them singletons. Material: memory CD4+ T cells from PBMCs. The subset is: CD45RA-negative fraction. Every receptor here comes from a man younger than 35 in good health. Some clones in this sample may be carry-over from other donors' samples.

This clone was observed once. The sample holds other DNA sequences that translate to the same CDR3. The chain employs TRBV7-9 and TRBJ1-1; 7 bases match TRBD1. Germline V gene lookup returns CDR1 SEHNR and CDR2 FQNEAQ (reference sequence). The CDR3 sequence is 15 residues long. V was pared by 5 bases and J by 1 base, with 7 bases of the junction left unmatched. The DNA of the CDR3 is TGTGCCAGCAGCCCTCGAGGGGGCGGGAACACTGAAGCTTTCTTT. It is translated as CASSPRGGGNTEAFF.

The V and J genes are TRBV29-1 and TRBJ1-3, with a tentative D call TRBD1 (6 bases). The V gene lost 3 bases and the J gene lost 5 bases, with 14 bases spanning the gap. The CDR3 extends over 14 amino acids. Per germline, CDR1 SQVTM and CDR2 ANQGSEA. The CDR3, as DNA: TGCAGCGTTGACGAGACAGGTGGGAGAAACACCATATATTTT. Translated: CSVDETGGRNTIYF.

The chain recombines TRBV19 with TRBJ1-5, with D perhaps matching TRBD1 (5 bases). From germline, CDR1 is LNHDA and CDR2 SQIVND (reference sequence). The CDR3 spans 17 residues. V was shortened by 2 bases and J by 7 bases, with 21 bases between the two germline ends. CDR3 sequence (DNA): TGTGCCAGTAGTATAAATGAAGGGACGGCGCTGGGGCAGCCCCAGCATTTT. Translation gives CASSINEGTALGQPQHF.

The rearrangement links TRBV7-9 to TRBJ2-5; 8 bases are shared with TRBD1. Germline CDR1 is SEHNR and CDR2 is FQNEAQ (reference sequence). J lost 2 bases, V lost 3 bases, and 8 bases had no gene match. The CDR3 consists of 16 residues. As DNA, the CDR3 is TGTGCCAGCAGCTTCCGGCAGGACAGGGCTCAAGAGACCCAGTACTTC. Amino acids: CASSFRQDRAQETQYF. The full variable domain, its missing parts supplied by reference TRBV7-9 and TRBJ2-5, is DTGVSQNPRHKITKRGQNVTFRCDPISEHNRLYWYRQTLGQGPEFLTYFQNEAQLEKSRLLSDRFSAERPKGSFSTLEIQRTEQGDSAMYLCASSFRQDRAQETQYFGPGTRLLVL.

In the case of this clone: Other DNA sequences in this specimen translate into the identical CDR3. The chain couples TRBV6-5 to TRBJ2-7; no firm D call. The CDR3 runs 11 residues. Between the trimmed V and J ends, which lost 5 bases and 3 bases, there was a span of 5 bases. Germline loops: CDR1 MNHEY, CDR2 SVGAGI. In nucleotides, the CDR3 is TGTGCCAGCAGTCCCAACTACGAGCAGTACTTC. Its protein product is CASSPNYEQYF.

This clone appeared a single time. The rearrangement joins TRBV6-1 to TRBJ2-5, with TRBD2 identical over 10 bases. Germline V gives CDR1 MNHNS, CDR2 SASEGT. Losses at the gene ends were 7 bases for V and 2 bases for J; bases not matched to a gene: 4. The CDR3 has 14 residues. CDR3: CASKWTSGQETQYF. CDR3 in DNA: TGTGCCAGCAAATGGACTAGCGGTCAAGAGACCCAGTACTTC.

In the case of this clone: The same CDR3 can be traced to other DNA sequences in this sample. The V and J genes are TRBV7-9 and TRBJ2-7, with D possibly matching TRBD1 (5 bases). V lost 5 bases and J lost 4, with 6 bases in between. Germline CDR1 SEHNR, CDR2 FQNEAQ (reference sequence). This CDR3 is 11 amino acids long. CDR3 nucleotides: TGTGCCAGCAGCAAGGGGTACGAGCAGTACTTC. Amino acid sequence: CASSKGYEQYF.

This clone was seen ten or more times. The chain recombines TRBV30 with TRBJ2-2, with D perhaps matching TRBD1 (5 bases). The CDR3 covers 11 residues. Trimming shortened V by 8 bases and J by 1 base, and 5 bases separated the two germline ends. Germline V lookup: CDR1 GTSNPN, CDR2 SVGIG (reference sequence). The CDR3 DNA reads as TGTGCCACAGGGAACACCGGGGAGCTGTTTTTT. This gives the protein CATGNTGELFF.

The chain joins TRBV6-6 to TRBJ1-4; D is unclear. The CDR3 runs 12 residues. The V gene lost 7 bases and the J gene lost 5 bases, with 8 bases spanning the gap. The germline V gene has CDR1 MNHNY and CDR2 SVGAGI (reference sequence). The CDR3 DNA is TGTGCCAGCAAAGCCCGAAATGAAAAACTGTTTTTT. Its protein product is CASKARNEKLFF.

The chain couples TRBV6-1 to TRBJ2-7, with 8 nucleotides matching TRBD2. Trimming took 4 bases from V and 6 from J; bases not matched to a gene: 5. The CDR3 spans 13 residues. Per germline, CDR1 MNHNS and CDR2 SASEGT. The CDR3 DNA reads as TGTGCCAGCAGTGGAGCGGGAGTGTCCGAGCAGTACTTC. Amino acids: CASSGAGVSEQYF.

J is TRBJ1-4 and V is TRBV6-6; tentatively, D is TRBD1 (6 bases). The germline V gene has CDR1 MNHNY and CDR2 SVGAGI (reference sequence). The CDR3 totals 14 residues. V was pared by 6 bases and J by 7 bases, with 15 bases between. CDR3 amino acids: CASSLQGGGEKLFF. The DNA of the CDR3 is TGTGCCAGCAGCCTACAGGGAGGTGGTGAAAAACTGTTTTTT.

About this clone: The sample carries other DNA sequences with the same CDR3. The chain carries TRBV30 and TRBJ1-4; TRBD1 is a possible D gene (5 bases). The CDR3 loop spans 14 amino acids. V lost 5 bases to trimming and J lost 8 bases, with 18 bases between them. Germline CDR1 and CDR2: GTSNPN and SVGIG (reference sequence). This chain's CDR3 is CAWGGLELNEKLFF. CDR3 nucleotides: TGTGCCTGGGGGGGGTTGGAACTAAACGAAAAACTGTTTTTT. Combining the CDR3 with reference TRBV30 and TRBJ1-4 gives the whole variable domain SQTIHQWPATLVQPVGSPLSLECTVEGTSNPNLYWYRQAAGRGLQLLFYSVGIGQISSEVPQNLSASRPQDRQFILSSKKLLLSDSGFYLCAWGGLELNEKLFFGSGTQLSVL.

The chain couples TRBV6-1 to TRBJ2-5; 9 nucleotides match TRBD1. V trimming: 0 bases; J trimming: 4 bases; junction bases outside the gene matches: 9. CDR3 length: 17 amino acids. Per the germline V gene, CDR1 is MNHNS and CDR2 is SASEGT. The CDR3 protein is CASSEAQGTGTRETQYF. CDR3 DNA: TGTGCCAGCAGTGAAGCACAGGGGACAGGGACCCGAGAGACCCAGTACTTC.

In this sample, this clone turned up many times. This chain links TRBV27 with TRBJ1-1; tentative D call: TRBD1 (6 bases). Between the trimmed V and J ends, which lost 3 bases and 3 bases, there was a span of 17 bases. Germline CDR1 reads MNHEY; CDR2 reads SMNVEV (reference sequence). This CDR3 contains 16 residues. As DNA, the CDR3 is TGTGCCAGCAGTTTCGGACTACAGGGTACGGACACTGAAGCTTTCTTT. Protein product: CASSFGLQGTDTEAFF.

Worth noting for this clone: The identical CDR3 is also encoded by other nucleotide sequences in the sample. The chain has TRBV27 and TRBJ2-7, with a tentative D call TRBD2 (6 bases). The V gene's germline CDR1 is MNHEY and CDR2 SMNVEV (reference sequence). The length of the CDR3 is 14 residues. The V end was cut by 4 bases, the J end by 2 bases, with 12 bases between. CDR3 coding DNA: TGTGCCAGCAGTTCCCGTCGCGGGACCTACGAGCAGTACTTC. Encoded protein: CASSSRRGTYEQYF.

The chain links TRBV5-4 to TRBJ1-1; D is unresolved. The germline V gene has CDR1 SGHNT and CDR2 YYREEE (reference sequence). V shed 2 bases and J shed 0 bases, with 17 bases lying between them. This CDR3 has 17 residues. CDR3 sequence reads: CASSFAGDRRLNTEAFF. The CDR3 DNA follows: TGTGCCAGCAGCTTTGCGGGCGATCGTAGGCTGAACACTGAAGCTTTCTTT.

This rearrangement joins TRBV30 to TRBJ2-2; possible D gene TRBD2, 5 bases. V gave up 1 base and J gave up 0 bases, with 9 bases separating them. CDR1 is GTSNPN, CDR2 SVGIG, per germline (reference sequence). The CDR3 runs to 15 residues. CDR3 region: CAWSGVASNTGELFF. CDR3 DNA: TGTGCCTGGAGTGGGGTAGCGTCGAACACCGGGGAGCTGTTTTTT.

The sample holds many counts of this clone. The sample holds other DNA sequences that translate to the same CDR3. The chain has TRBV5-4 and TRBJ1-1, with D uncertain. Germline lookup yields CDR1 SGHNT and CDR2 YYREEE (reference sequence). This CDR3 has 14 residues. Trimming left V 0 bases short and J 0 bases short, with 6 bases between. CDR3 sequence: CASSLDRMNTEAFF. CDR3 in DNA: TGTGCCAGCAGCTTGGACAGAATGAACACTGAAGCTTTCTTT.

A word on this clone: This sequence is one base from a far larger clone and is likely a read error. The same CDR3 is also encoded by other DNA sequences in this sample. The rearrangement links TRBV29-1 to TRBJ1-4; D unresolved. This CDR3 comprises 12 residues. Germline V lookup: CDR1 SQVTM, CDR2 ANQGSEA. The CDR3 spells CSVESGNEKLFF. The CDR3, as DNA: TGCAGCGTTGAGTCGGGGAATGAAAAGCTGTTTTTT. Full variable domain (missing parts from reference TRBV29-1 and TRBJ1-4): SAVISQKPSRDICQRGTSLTIQCQVDSQVTMMFWYRQQPGQSLTLIATANQGSEATYESGFVIDKFPISRPNLTFSTLTVSNMSPEDSSIYLCSVESGNEKLFFGSGTQLSVL.

Written as DNA, the CDR3 is TGTGCCAGCAGTTACTCGGCGGGAGCGGGCCCCGGGGAGCTGTTTTTT. It yields the protein CASSYSAGAGPGELFF. This sequence joins TRBV6-6 and TRBJ2-2, with 7 bases matching TRBD2. Per germline, CDR1 MNHNY and CDR2 SVGAGI (reference sequence). Germline trimming cut 0 bases from V and 6 bases from J; bases unmatched to any gene: 7. The CDR3 is 16 amino acids.